These 19 T cell receptor beta chains originate from one sample sequenced in a study of beta chain features in type 1 diabetes. Every bit of the isolated RNA underwent reverse transcription, so sequencing read expressed TCRB transcripts. Sequencing was performed with immunoSEQ multiplex PCR; in TCRdb, only in-frame clones are kept and a portion is missing. The sample carries 900,000 or so clones, about a sixth recorded once. Sequenced material: naive CD4+ T cells from blood. The receptors were gathered from a woman under 30 in good health.

CDR3 nucleotide sequence: TGTGCCAGCAGCCCCCGGGGGACAGGGGGCTACGAGCAGTACTTC. It yields the protein CASSPRGTGGYEQYF. The rearrangement joins TRBV11-2 to TRBJ2-7, with TRBD1 matching 11 bases. After removal of 5 bases from V and 3 bases from J, the junction contained 6 bases not matched to a gene. The germline V gene has CDR1 SGHAT and CDR2 FQNNGV. The CDR3 runs 15 residues.

This chain joins TRBV9 and TRBJ2-5, with 7 bases lining up with TRBD2. Germline V gives CDR1 SGDLS, CDR2 YYNGEE. Trimming removed 0 bases from V and 2 bases from J; junction bases left unmatched: 10. The CDR3 is made up of 17 amino acids. The CDR3 coding sequence is TGTGCCAGCAGCGTAGGCGCCCAAGCGGGGACTCAAGAGACCCAGTACTTC. This gives the protein CASSVGAQAGTQETQYF.

A few counts support this clone. This chain connects TRBV18 to TRBJ1-2, with unresolved D. The CDR3 covers 13 residues. Deletions cut 2 bases from V and 14 bases from J, with 18 bases between. Per germline, CDR1 KGHSH and CDR2 LQKENI. CDR3 residues: CASSPIRQQEGTF. The CDR3 nucleotides read TGTGCCAGCTCACCAATCAGGCAGCAGGAGGGAACCTTC.

V is TRBV13 and J is TRBJ2-5; TRBD1 agrees at 9 bases. The V and J ends lost 4 bases and 5 bases, in that order; junction bases with no gene match: 8. Germline CDR1 PRHDT, CDR2 FYEKMQ (reference sequence). The CDR3 sequence is 15 residues long. CDR3 sequence reads: CASSSNRGLEETQYF. DNA for the CDR3: TGTGCCAGCAGCTCAAACAGGGGGCTAGAGGAGACCCAGTACTTC.

The chain joins TRBV5-1 to TRBJ1-1, with TRBD1 identical over 11 bases. The J segment lost 6 bases and the V segment lost 1 base, leaving 5 bases of the junction unmatched. The germline V gene has CDR1 SGHRS and CDR2 YFSETQ. This CDR3 contains 15 residues. The CDR3 sequence is CASSLTGQGAAEAFF. The CDR3 nucleotides are TGCGCCAGCAGCTTGACCGGACAGGGGGCAGCTGAAGCTTTCTTT.

The chain links TRBV28 to TRBJ2-1, with D maybe TRBD1 (6 bases). Germline values: CDR1 MDHEN, CDR2 SYDVKM. The ends were cut back, 8 bases at V and 0 bases at J, with 14 bases in the middle. The CDR3 has 15 residues. This chain's CDR3 is CASSRTASSYNEQFF. The CDR3 bases are TGTGCCAGCTCGCGGACAGCCAGCTCCTACAATGAGCAGTTCTTC.

This clone was recorded a few times. The CDR3 here is CASSSGQVNTEAFF. For the CDR3, the DNA is TGTGCCAGCAGCTCGGGACAAGTGAACACTGAAGCTTTCTTT. This chain uses TRBV11-2 with TRBJ1-1; weak D call: TRBD1 (6 bases). This CDR3 region has 14 residues. CDR1 and CDR2 from the germline V gene are SGHAT and FQNNGV. Trimming removed 4 bases at V and 0 bases at J, with 9 bases between.

In its sample, this clone was seen a few times. The V gene is TRBV10-3, the J gene TRBJ2-2; D is unresolved. Trimming stripped 1 base from V and 1 base from J, with 10 bases between. Germline V lookup: CDR1 ENHRY, CDR2 SYGVKD. The CDR3 sequence is 16 residues long. CDR3 in DNA: TGTGCCATCAGTGAGTTTATCCAGCAGAACACCGGGGAGCTGTTTTTT. This sequence encodes CAISEFIQQNTGELFF.

V gene TRBV7-9 combines with J gene TRBJ2-3; D remains ambiguous. Between the trimmed V and J ends, which lost 2 bases and 7 bases, there was a span of 7 bases. Germline CDR1 and CDR2: SEHNR and FQNEAQ (reference sequence). This CDR3 comprises 12 residues. DNA of the CDR3: TGTGCCAGCAGCTTAAGGCCAAATACGCAGTATTTT. Protein sequence: CASSLRPNTQYF.

This clone was observed a few times. The chain couples TRBV25-1 to TRBJ2-3, with D unresolved. This CDR3 has 13 amino acids. The germline gives CDR1 MGHDK, CDR2 SYGVNS. With 1 base removed from V and 10 bases from J, the gap between germline ends came to 12 bases. CDR3 sequence: CASSESFQLAQYF. CDR3 sequence (DNA): TGTGCCAGCAGTGAATCATTCCAGTTAGCGCAGTATTTT.

This clone turned up a few times. V usage is TRBV4-2 and J usage is TRBJ2-7, with D maybe TRBD1 (6 bases). The CDR3 totals 13 residues. CDR1 is LGHNA and CDR2 is YNFKEQ in the germline V gene. V was clipped by 1 base and J by 5 bases, with 9 bases between them. CDR3 in amino acids: CASSQAGADEQYF. CDR3 nucleotide sequence: TGTGCCAGCAGCCAAGCAGGGGCCGACGAGCAGTACTTC.

This clone was detected only a few times. The V and J genes are TRBV28 and TRBJ1-2; maybe TRBD1 (5 bases). Looked up from germline, CDR1 is MDHEN and CDR2 is SYDVKM. The length of the CDR3 is 13 residues. V gave up 6 bases and J gave up 5 bases, with 13 bases separating them. The CDR3 spells CASRQDGFYGYTF. CDR3 DNA sequence: TGTGCCAGCAGACAGGACGGATTTTATGGCTACACCTTC.

V usage is TRBV7-9 and J usage is TRBJ2-2; 12 nucleotides match TRBD2. The CDR3 is made up of 15 amino acids. V dropped 7 bases and J dropped 6; count of bases not matched to a gene: 6. Germline V gene lookup returns CDR1 SEHNR and CDR2 FQNEAQ (reference sequence). The CDR3 DNA reads as TGTGCCAGCACCCAACTAGCGGGAGGCTCCGGGGAGCTGTTTTTT. The encoded protein is CASTQLAGGSGELFF.

This clone has only a few counts. The chain carries TRBV6-6 and TRBJ2-7; 12 bases map to TRBD1. The CDR3 loop spans 16 amino acids. Germline V gives CDR1 MNHNY, CDR2 SVGAGI (reference sequence). J lost 2 bases, V lost 0 bases, and 2 bases had no gene match. CDR3 DNA sequence: TGTGCCAGCAGTTACTCGAGGGACAGGGGGCCCTACGAGCAGTACTTC. This gives the protein CASSYSRDRGPYEQYF.

The chain recombines TRBV5-1 with TRBJ2-1; TRBD2 aligns across 11 bases. The CDR3 is 16 amino acids. Per germline, CDR1 SGHRS and CDR2 YFSETQ. After removal of 1 base from V and 2 bases from J, the junction contained 2 bases not matched to a gene. The CDR3 protein is CASSLLGLAAYNEQFF. The CDR3 bases are TGCGCCAGCAGCTTGTTGGGACTAGCGGCCTACAATGAGCAGTTCTTC.

V usage is TRBV10-3 and J usage is TRBJ2-2; D might be TRBD2 (6 bases). Between the trimmed V and J ends, which lost 10 bases and 4 bases, there was a span of 16 bases. Germline assignment: CDR1 ENHRY and CDR2 SYGVKD. This CDR3 has 14 residues. CDR3 sequence reads: CATKETRGTGELFF. Written as DNA, the CDR3 is TGTGCCACTAAAGAGACGCGGGGCACCGGGGAGCTGTTTTTT.

CDR3 sequence reads: CASSLRDSYTGELFF. The CDR3 bases are TGTGCCAGCAGCTTGAGGGACAGCTACACCGGGGAGCTGTTTTTT. The gene calls are TRBV7-8 and TRBJ2-2, with TRBD1 identical over 7 bases. The CDR3 is 15 residues long. Germline V gene lookup returns CDR1 SGHVS and CDR2 FQNEAQ. J was trimmed by 3 bases and V by 3 bases; bases with no gene match: 4.

There are a few counts of this clone. The gene calls are TRBV28 and TRBJ2-3; TRBD2 might be the D (5 bases). The ends were cut back, 6 bases at V and 6 bases at J, with 28 bases in the middle. CDR3 length: 18 amino acids. Per germline, CDR1 MDHEN and CDR2 SYDVKM. The CDR3 reads CASSLTDERPPPRDTQYF. CDR3 DNA sequence: TGTGCCAGCAGCTTGACGGATGAGCGGCCACCCCCGAGGGATACGCAGTATTTT. The entire variable domain, with the rest obtained from reference TRBV28 and TRBJ2-3, is as follows: DVKVTQSSRYLVKRTGEKVFLECVQDMDHENMFWYRQDPGLGLRLIYFSYDVKMKEKGDIPEGYSVSREKKERFSLILESASTNQTSMYLCASSLTDERPPPRDTQYFGPGTRLTVL.

A word on this clone: The conserved final phenylalanine or tryptophan is absent from the CDR3, which likely points to a read error. This sequence joins TRBV13 and TRBJ1-1; the D is unclear. CDR3 length equals 13 residues. The germline V gene has CDR1 PRHDT and CDR2 FYEKMQ (reference sequence). This chain's CDR3 is CANSFLPNTEAFS. CDR3 DNA sequence: TGTGCCAACAGCTTTCTCCCTAACACTGAAGCTTTCTCT.